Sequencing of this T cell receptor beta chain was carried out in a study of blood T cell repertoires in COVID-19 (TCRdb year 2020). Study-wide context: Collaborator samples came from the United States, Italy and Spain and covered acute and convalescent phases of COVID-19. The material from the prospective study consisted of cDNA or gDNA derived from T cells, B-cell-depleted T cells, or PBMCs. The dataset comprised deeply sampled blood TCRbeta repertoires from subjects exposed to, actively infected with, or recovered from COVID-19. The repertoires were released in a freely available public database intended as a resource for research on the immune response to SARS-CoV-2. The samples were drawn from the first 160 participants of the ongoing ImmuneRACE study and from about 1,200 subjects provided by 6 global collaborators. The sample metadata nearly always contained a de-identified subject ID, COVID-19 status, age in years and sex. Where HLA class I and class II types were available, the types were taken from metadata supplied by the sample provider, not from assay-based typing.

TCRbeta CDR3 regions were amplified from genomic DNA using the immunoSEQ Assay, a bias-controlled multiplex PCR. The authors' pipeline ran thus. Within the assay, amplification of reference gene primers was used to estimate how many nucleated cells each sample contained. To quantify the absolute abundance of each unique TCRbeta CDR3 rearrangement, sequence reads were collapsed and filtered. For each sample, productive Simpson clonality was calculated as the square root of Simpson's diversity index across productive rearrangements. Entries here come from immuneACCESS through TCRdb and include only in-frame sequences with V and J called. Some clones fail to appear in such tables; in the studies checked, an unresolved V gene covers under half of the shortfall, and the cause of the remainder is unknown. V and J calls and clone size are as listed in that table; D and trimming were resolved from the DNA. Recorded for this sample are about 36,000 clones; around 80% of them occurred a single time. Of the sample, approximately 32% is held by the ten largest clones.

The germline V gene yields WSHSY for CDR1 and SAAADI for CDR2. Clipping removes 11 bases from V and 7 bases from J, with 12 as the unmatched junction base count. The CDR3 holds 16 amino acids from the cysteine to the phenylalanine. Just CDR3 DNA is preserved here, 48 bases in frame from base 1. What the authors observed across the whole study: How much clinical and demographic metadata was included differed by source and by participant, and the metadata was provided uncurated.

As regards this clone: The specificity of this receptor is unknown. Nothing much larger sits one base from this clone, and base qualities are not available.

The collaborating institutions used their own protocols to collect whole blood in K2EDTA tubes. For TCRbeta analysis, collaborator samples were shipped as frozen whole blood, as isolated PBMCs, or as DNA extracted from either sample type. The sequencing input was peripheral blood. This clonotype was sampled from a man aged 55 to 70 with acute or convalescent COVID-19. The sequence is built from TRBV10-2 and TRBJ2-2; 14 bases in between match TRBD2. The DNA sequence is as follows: TGCGCCGCCCGAACCGGGACTAGCGGGAGAATCGGGGAGCTGTTTTTT. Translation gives CAARTGTSGRIGELFF.